This TCR beta chain was captured by sequencing in a study of radiation and T cells in renal cell carcinoma. The table came from immunoSEQ multiplex PCR; TCRdb's copy has only in-frame clones and leaves some out. Of under 150,000 clones listed, roughly four fifths are singletons. Time point reported: blood 2 weeks post-SBRT. This sample's treatment: 15 Gy SBRT to primary tumor, nephrectomy 4 weeks later. This CDR3 region has 14 residues. Trimming removed 6 bases at V and 4 bases at J, with 15 bases between. Germline values: CDR1 MNHEY, CDR2 SVGAGI. The sequence derives from a woman aged 55-70 years with renal cell carcinoma. The material sequenced was blood, taken from a patient whose treatment included radiotherapy and nephrectomy. This chain links TRBV6-5 with TRBJ1-1; the D gene is possibly TRBD1 (6 bases). The CDR3 loop reads CASSARRGGTEAFF. The DNA of the CDR3 is TGTGCCAGCAGCGCCCGACGAGGGGGCACTGAAGCTTTCTTT.